This T cell receptor (beta chain) was identified during a study of regulatory T cells in long-lasting Graves disease. The time point: persistent/refractory GD, antithyroid drugs over 5 years with positive TRAb. The TCR library was made from RNA extracted from PBMCs. In this sample, this clonotype turned up many times. Construction of TCR beta libraries relied on iRepertoire HTBI primers and on Arm-PCR targeting CDR3 regions. TCRdb itself ran the multiplex PCR reads through MiXCR, one entry per CDR3 protein. Here the sample spans around 400,000 distinct CDR3 sequences, roughly 21% being singletons. This receptor was taken from a female donor with Graves disease. Sample: peripheral blood mononuclear cells (PBMCs), taken when the disease was refractory, from a patient treated with antithyroid drugs.

CDR3 nucleotides: TGTGCCAGCAGTGACCGTGTCGGGAGGACAGCACTCGGGGGGACCCAGTACTTC. It specifies CASSDRVGRTALGGTQYF. The rearrangement uses TRBV6-2 or TRBV6-3 and TRBJ2-5, with D possibly TRBD2 on 7 matching bases. This CDR3 is 18 amino acids long. CDR1 is MNHEY, CDR2 SVGEGT, per germline. Trimming cost V 5 bases and J 7 bases, with 29 bases left between them.